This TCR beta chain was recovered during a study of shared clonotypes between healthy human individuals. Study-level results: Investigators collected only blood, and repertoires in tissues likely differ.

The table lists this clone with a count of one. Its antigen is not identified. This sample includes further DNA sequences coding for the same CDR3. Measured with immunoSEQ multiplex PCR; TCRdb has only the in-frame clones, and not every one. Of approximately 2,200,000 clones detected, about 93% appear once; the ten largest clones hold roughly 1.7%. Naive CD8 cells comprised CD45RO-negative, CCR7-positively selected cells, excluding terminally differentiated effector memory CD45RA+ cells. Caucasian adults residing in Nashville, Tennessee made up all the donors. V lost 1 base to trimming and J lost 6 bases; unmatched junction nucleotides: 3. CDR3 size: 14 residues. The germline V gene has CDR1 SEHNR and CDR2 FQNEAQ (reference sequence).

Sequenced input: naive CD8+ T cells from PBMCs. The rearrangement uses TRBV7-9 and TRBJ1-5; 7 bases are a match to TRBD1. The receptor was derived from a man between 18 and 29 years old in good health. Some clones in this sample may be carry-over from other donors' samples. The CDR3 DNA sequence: TGTGCCAGCAGCTTAGGACAGGGAGGTCAGCCCCAGCATTTT. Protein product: CASSLGQGGQPQHF. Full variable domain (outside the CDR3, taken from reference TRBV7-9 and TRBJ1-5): DTGVSQNPRHKITKRGQNVTFRCDPISEHNRLYWYRQTLGQGPEFLTYFQNEAQLEKSRLLSDRFSAERPKGSFSTLEIQRTEQGDSAMYLCASSLGQGGQPQHFGDGTRLSIL.